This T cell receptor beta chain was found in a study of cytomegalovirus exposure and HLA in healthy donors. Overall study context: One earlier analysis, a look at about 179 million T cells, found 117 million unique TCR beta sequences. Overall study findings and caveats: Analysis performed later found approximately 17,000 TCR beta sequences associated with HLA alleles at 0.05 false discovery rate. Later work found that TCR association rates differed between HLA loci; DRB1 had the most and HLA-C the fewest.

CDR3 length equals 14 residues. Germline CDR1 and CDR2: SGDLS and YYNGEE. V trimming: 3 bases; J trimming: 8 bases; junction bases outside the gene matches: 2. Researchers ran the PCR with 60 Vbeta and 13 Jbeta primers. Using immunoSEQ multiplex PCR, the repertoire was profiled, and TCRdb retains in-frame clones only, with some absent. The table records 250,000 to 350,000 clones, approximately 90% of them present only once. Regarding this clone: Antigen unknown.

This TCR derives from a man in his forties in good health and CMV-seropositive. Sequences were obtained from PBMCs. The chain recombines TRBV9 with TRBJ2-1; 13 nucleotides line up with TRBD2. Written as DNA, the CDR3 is TGTGCCAGCAGCGGGACTAGCGGGAGTTATGAGCAGTTCTTC. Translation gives CASSGTSGSYEQFF.